This TCR beta chain was sequenced in a study of OX40 agonist ivuxolimab in advanced cancers. Study details: Anti-PD-1, anti-PD-L1 or anti-CTLA-4 therapy given earlier was allowed, and roughly 40% had some.

CDR3 length: 12 residues. Germline loops: CDR1 MDHEN, CDR2 SYDVKM. V was shortened by 4 bases and J by 5 bases, with 8 bases between the two germline ends. Sequencing used immunoSEQ multiplex PCR; TCRdb keeps in-frame clones, though not all of them. The data show 94,000 or so clones, around four fifths seen once. The sequence derives from an adult with an advanced solid tumor such as melanoma, head and neck, liver or kidney cancer. The V gene is TRBV28, the J gene TRBJ1-2; no clear D. The sequencing used CD4+ or CD8+ T cells sorted from blood, collected in a trial of the OX40 agonist ivuxolimab. The CDR3 nucleotides are TGTGCCAGCAGTTCAGGTGGATATGGCTACACCTTC. It translates to CASSSGGYGYTF.